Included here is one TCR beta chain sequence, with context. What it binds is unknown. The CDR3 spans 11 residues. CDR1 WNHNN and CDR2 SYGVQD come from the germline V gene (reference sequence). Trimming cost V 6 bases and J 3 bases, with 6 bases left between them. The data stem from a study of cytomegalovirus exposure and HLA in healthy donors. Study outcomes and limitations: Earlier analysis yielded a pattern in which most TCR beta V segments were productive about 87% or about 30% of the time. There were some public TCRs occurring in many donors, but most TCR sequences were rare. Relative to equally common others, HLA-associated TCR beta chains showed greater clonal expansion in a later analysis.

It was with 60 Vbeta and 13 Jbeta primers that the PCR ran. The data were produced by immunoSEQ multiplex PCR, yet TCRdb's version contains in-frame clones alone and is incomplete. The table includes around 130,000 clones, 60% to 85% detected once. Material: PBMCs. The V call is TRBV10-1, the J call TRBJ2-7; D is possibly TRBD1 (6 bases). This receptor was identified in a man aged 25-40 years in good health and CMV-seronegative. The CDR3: CASRQGYEQYF. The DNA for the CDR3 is TGCGCCAGCAGACAGGGCTACGAGCAGTACTTC.